These 28 T cell receptor beta chains were sequenced from one sample in a study of blood T cell repertoires in COVID-19. The protocol was immunoSEQ multiplex PCR, while the TCRdb copy is restricted to in-frame clones and leaves out a portion. This table has 16,000 or so clones, around 87% appearing once. Sequencing was carried out using peripheral blood. The receptors were sampled from a human donor in a cohort sampled during active COVID-19.

The chain uses TRBV12-3 or TRBV12-4 and TRBJ2-7; D is unresolved. The CDR3 loop spans 13 amino acids. V was pared by 3 bases and J by 2 bases, with 8 bases between. CDR3 amino acids: CASSFRDPYEQYF. CDR3 bases: TGTGCCAGCAGTTTTAGAGATCCCTACGAGCAGTACTTC.

This clone was observed a few times. The rearrangement links TRBV9 to TRBJ1-6; the match to TRBD1 covers 8 bases. CDR1 and CDR2 (germline): SGDLS, YYNGEE. This CDR3 has 14 amino acids. With 6 bases clipped from V and 10 bases from J, the junction kept 9 bases outside the gene matches. In DNA, the CDR3 is TGTGCCAGCACCGGACAGGGCCAGGGGTCACCCCTCCACTTT. Protein product: CASTGQGQGSPLHF.

Comments on this clone: Other DNA sequences in this specimen translate into the identical CDR3. The V and J genes are TRBV7-3 and TRBJ1-4; D is uncertain. CDR3 length: 18 amino acids. V was trimmed by 6 bases and J by 8 bases, leaving 28 bases between them. Per the germline V gene, CDR1 is SGHTA and CDR2 is FQGTGA. The CDR3 loop is CASRPEATLLTLKEKLFF. The CDR3 DNA follows: TGTGCCAGCAGACCGGAGGCAACTCTACTAACCCTTAAGGAAAAACTGTTTTTT.

This chain connects TRBV6-5 to TRBJ2-2; a weak D match, TRBD2 (5 bases). Germline V gene lookup returns CDR1 MNHEY and CDR2 SVGAGI. This CDR3 spans 15 amino acids. Trimming pared 9 bases from V and 5 bases from J, leaving 19 bases between. CDR3 sequence (DNA): TGTGCCAGAAAGGGTCGAGGGAAACATACCGGGGAGCTGTTTTTT. Encoded protein: CARKGRGKHTGELFF.

The chain uses TRBV5-1 and TRBJ2-1, with D maybe TRBD1 (6 bases). V was cut by 4 bases and J by 4 bases, with 15 bases left in between. The CDR3 sequence is 15 residues long. Per the germline V gene, CDR1 is SGHRS and CDR2 is YFSETQ. The CDR3 sequence is CASSPGLQGYNEQFF. As DNA, the CDR3 is TGCGCCAGCAGCCCCGGGCTTCAGGGGTACAATGAGCAGTTCTTC.

The V and J genes are TRBV15 and TRBJ1-1; no firm D call. Germline CDR1 reads LNHNV; CDR2 reads YYDKDF (reference sequence). The CDR3 is 14 amino acids. The V end lost 8 bases, the J end lost 3 bases, and 16 bases lay between the germline ends. CDR3 in amino acids: CATRRRRLDTEAFF. The DNA for the CDR3 is TGTGCCACCCGGAGGAGAAGGCTGGACACTGAAGCTTTCTTT.

The rearrangement joins TRBV27 to TRBJ2-7, with 15 bases aligning to TRBD2. Germline V gene data show CDR1 as MNHEY and CDR2 as SMNVEV (reference sequence). This CDR3 contains 16 residues. V trimming: 6 bases; J trimming: 2 bases; junction bases outside the gene matches: 5. CDR3 bases: TGTGCCAGCAGGGGACTAGCGGGGGGCTTTCCCTACGAGCAGTACTTC. It is translated as CASRGLAGGFPYEQYF.

V gene TRBV19 combines with J gene TRBJ2-7; TRBD2 might be the D (5 bases). Between the trimmed V and J ends, which lost 6 bases and 6 bases, there was a span of 18 bases. The V gene's germline CDR1 is LNHDA and CDR2 SQIVND (reference sequence). The CDR3 totals 14 residues. CDR3 sequence (DNA): TGTGCCAGTAGCCTGCGGGCGGTGGAGTTCGAGCAGTACTTC. Protein: CASSLRAVEFEQYF.

The chain combines TRBV29-1 with TRBJ1-5; D ambiguous. V was trimmed by 4 bases and J by 1 base, leaving 14 bases between them. This CDR3 contains 15 residues. Germline-derived CDR1 and CDR2 are SQVTM and ANQGSEA. The CDR3 loop is CSVVLEGASNQPQHF. As DNA, the CDR3 is TGCAGCGTTGTGTTGGAGGGCGCAAGCAATCAGCCCCAGCATTTT.

The chain carries TRBV20-1 and TRBJ2-1; D is undetermined. V lost 5 bases and J 8 bases, leaving 10 bases between the germline ends. This CDR3 region has 11 residues. Germline V gene data show CDR1 as DFQATT and CDR2 as SNEGSKA (reference sequence). CDR3 in DNA: TGCAGTGCTGAGATTTTAGATGAGCAGTTCTTC. Protein: CSAEILDEQFF.

The V call is TRBV2, the J call TRBJ2-3; weak D call: TRBD2 (5 bases). The V gene lost 7 bases and the J gene lost 0 bases, with 11 bases spanning the gap. CDR3 size: 14 residues. Germline lookup yields CDR1 SNHLY and CDR2 FYNNEI. The CDR3 sequence: CASTEESSTDTQYF. In DNA form, the CDR3 reads TGTGCCAGCACGGAGGAGTCTAGCACAGATACGCAGTATTTT.

The gene calls are TRBV5-1 and TRBJ2-3, with D perhaps TRBD2 (6 bases). V was clipped by 3 bases and J by 2 bases, with 13 bases between them. Germline V gene sequence: CDR1 SGHRS, CDR2 YFSETQ. The CDR3 is made up of 15 amino acids. The DNA of the CDR3 is TGCGCCAGCAGCTCCCAGACTAGTGACACAGATACGCAGTATTTT. This translates into CASSSQTSDTDTQYF.

The chain couples TRBV11-2 to TRBJ1-6; 9 bases align to TRBD1. V was pared by 1 base and J by 8 bases, with 6 bases of the junction left unmatched. Per the germline V gene, CDR1 is SGHAT and CDR2 is FQNNGV. CDR3 length equals 16 residues. The CDR3 DNA is TGTGCCAGCAGCTTAGTGAGGACAGGGGAACATTCACCCCTCCACTTT. This encodes CASSLVRTGEHSPLHF. Based on the CDR3 plus reference TRBV11-2 and TRBJ1-6, the full variable domain is EAGVAQSPRYKIIEKRQSVAFWCNPISGHATLYWYQQILGQGPKLLIQFQNNGVVDDSQLPKDRFSAERLKGVDSTLKIQPAKLEDSAVYLCASSLVRTGEHSPLHFGNGTRLTVT.

The CDR3 protein is CASSLMGGTDTQYF. CDR3 nucleotide sequence: TGTGCCAGCAGCTTAATGGGGGGGACAGATACGCAGTATTTT. The chain has TRBV7-2 and TRBJ2-3, with 7 bases identical to TRBD2. The CDR3 has 14 residues. From germline, CDR1 is SGHTA and CDR2 FQGNSA. The junction had 2 bases not matched to a gene; V was cut back by 2 bases and J by 3 bases.

The genes are TRBV29-1 and TRBJ1-2, with unresolved D. Trimming stripped 2 bases from V and 5 bases from J, with 12 bases between. The CDR3 length is 13 residues. Germline CDR1 reads SQVTM; CDR2 reads ANQGSEA. For the CDR3, the DNA is TGCAGCGTTGAAAGGATCGGGATATATGGCTACACCTTC. Its translation is CSVERIGIYGYTF.

The gene calls are TRBV7-9 and TRBJ2-5; 9 nucleotides align to TRBD2. The CDR3 is made up of 14 amino acids. Germline values: CDR1 SEHNR, CDR2 FQNEAQ (reference sequence). Losses at the gene ends were 5 bases for V and 2 bases for J; bases not matched to a gene: 3. CDR3 amino acids: CASSLAGGQETQYF. The CDR3 DNA sequence: TGTGCCAGCAGCCTGGCGGGGGGGCAAGAGACCCAGTACTTC.

The chain couples TRBV28 to TRBJ1-1; 12 bases agree with TRBD1. The trim removed 6 bases at V and 7 bases at J, leaving 12 bases unmatched. This CDR3 spans 16 amino acids. Germline CDR1 reads MDHEN; CDR2 reads SYDVKM. The CDR3, as DNA: TGTGCCAGCAGCCCCGCCGGGACAGGGGGCTATGGTGAAGCTTTCTTT. Translation: CASSPAGTGGYGEAFF.

The chain couples TRBV7-2 to TRBJ1-2, with 7 bases fitting TRBD1. Germline V CDR1 and CDR2: SGHTA, FQGNSA. J was trimmed by 8 bases and V by 5 bases; bases with no gene match: 11. The length of the CDR3 is 14 residues. CDR3 nucleotides: TGTGCCAGCAGCCCAGGGGGGAGCGCGGAAGGCTACACCTTC. The encoded protein is CASSPGGSAEGYTF.

The chain joins TRBV6-5 to TRBJ2-5; D is possibly TRBD1 (6 bases). Per the germline V gene, CDR1 is MNHEY and CDR2 is SVGAGI. CDR3 length equals 14 residues. V gave up 10 bases and J gave up 5 bases, with 20 bases separating them. CDR3 sequence (DNA): TGTGCCATCCAGGGGTTCTTGCCGTATGAGACCCAGTACTTC. It codes for CAIQGFLPYETQYF.

The chain couples TRBV4-3 to TRBJ2-1, with D tentatively TRBD2 (5 bases). The V gene's germline CDR1 is LGHNA and CDR2 YSLEER. This CDR3 has 15 amino acids. Trimming stripped 0 bases from V and 4 bases from J, with 10 bases between. For the CDR3, the DNA is TGCGCCAGCAGCCAAGATAAGAGGGCATACAATGAGCAGTTCTTC. Amino acids: CASSQDKRAYNEQFF.

The CDR3, as DNA: TGTGCCAGCAGCTTAGATGGGGACAGGGTCGAGCAGTACTTC. It is translated as CASSLDGDRVEQYF. V and J are TRBV7-9 and TRBJ2-7; 9 bases align to TRBD1. The CDR3 totals 14 residues. The germline CDR1 and CDR2 sequences are SEHNR and FQNEAQ (reference sequence). V trimming: 1 base; J trimming: 6 bases; junction bases outside the gene matches: 4.

This chain connects TRBV19 to TRBJ2-7, with 9 bases identical to TRBD1. The CDR3 totals 15 residues. CDR1 and CDR2 (germline): LNHDA, SQIVND (reference sequence). Trimming at V came to 3 bases and at J to 3 bases, leaving 6 bases not matched to a gene. The CDR3, as DNA: TGTGCCAGTAGTATGGGACAGGGAAGTGACTACGAGCAGTACTTC. Translated: CASSMGQGSDYEQYF.

The chain carries TRBV4-2 and TRBJ2-1; maybe TRBD1 (6 bases). CDR1 is LGHNA and CDR2 is YNFKEQ in the germline V gene. The CDR3 contains 16 residues. V shed 2 bases and J shed 7 bases, with 18 bases lying between them. Written as DNA, the CDR3 is TGTGCCAGCAGCCAATCTGATACTACAGGGACAAATGAGCAGTTCTTC. It translates to CASSQSDTTGTNEQFF.

The chain uses TRBV5-3 and TRBJ1-2; 8 bases line up with TRBD1. TRBV5-3 is known as an ORF, though its function is uncertain. The CDR3 loop spans 16 amino acids. J lost 6 bases, V lost 0 bases, and 10 bases had no gene match. The CDR3 DNA sequence: TGTGCCAGAAGCTTGGATCGTCGGACAGGGATGGATGGCTACACCTTC. It specifies CARSLDRRTGMDGYTF.

The genes are TRBV7-2 and TRBJ2-2, with 10 bases matching TRBD2. Per the germline V gene, CDR1 is SGHTA and CDR2 is FQGNSA. The ends lost 3 bases at V and 1 base at J; junction bases unmatched: 11. CDR3 length equals 19 residues. The CDR3 reads CASSFERTSGLRNTGELFF. The CDR3 bases are TGTGCCAGCAGCTTCGAGCGGACTAGCGGTCTCCGGAACACCGGGGAGCTGTTTTTT.

The CDR3 DNA reads as TGCGCCAGCAGCTTGGGCGGGACAGGGAGGGAAGAGACCCAGTACTTC. This sequence encodes CASSLGGTGREETQYF. The chain employs TRBV5-1 and TRBJ2-5, with 9 bases fitting TRBD1. The germline V gene has CDR1 SGHRS and CDR2 YFSETQ. The length of the CDR3 is 16 residues. Germline trimming cut 0 bases from V and 3 bases from J; bases unmatched to any gene: 6.

The chain has TRBV18 and TRBJ1-5; D gene ambiguous. V lost 0 bases to trimming and J lost 3 bases, with 15 bases between them. In germline, CDR1 is KGHSH, CDR2 LQKENI. This CDR3 comprises 17 residues. The CDR3 DNA follows: TGTGCCAGCTCACCACCGGCTTTACGCGGCTACAATCAGCCCCAGCATTTT. It translates to CASSPPALRGYNQPQHF.

The rearrangement links TRBV7-3 to TRBJ2-3; TRBD2 matches at 8 bases. Trimming took 5 bases from V and 2 from J; bases not matched to a gene: 6. This CDR3 has 15 residues. CDR1 and CDR2 (germline): SGHTA, FQGTGA. The CDR3 DNA is TGTGCCAGCAGCCCGGGAGGGTACAACACAGATACGCAGTATTTT. As protein: CASSPGGYNTDTQYF.